This TCR beta chain appears in the sequencing data of a study of blood T cell repertoires in COVID-19. Study-wide context: Some COVID-19 samples were acute and others convalescent; all came from the United States, Italy and Spain. PBMCs, B-cell-depleted T cells, or T cells provided the cDNA or gDNA that made up the material.

How the authors handled the data: Amplification with reference gene primers provided the estimates of nucleated cell counts. The method was immunoSEQ multiplex PCR; TCRdb's version includes in-frame clones alone and lacks a portion of them. From that table come the V and J calls and clone size; the DNA was used to work out D and trimming. Among roughly 180,000 clones listed, approximately 86% were seen once. CDR3 length equals 16 residues. Trimming removed 7 bases from V and 2 bases from J; junction bases left unmatched: 14. Germline V gene sequence: CDR1 LNHDA, CDR2 SQIVND (reference sequence). The sample consisted of peripheral blood. The chain recombines TRBV19 with TRBJ2-7, with 7 positions matching TRBD2. The receptor was isolated from a man aged 55 to 70 with acute or convalescent COVID-19. CDR3 sequence (DNA): TGTGCCAGTACCGACCGGGGAGGGACCCGGGCCTACGAGCAGTACTTC. Protein product: CASTDRGGTRAYEQYF.